The 28 T cell receptor beta chains listed next were all sequenced from one sample in a study of cytomegalovirus exposure and HLA in healthy donors. PCR amplification relied on 60 Vbeta primers (plus 13 Jbeta primers). Sequencing was performed with immunoSEQ multiplex PCR; in TCRdb, only in-frame clones are kept and a portion is missing. In the table there are approximately 160,000 clones, roughly 84% of which are singletons. Sequencing was performed on PBMCs. The receptors derive from a male donor in good health and CMV-seronegative.

The V call is TRBV29-1, the J call TRBJ1-2; D may be TRBD1 (5 bases). This CDR3 spans 13 amino acids. V was clipped by 2 bases and J by 4 bases, with 11 bases between them. CDR1 is SQVTM, CDR2 ANQGSEA, per germline. CDR3 coding DNA: TGCAGCGTTGAATTGGGGGGTGGCTATGGCTACACCTTC. It yields the protein CSVELGGGYGYTF.

The genes are TRBV30 and TRBJ2-2, with TRBD2 matching 11 bases. The J segment lost 7 bases and the V segment lost 0 bases, leaving 10 bases of the junction unmatched. Germline CDR1 GTSNPN, CDR2 SVGIG (reference sequence). CDR3 length equals 17 residues. The CDR3 DNA reads TGTGCCTGGAGTGTTATCCTAGCGGGAGGATGGGTCGGGGAGCTGTTTTTT. Translated, it gives CAWSVILAGGWVGELFF. Based on the CDR3 plus reference TRBV30 and TRBJ2-2, the full variable domain is SQTIHQWPATLVQPVGSPLSLECTVEGTSNPNLYWYRQAAGRGLQLLFYSVGIGQISSEVPQNLSASRPQDRQFILSSKKLLLSDSGFYLCAWSVILAGGWVGELFFGEGSRLTVL.

V usage is TRBV29-1 and J usage is TRBJ2-7; maybe TRBD1 (5 bases). The CDR3 covers 11 residues. Trimming took off 7 bases at V and 3 bases at J, with 10 bases between the two ends. Germline lookup yields CDR1 SQVTM and CDR2 ANQGSEA. This CDR3 reads CSGFQGYEQYF. CDR3 bases: TGCAGCGGGTTCCAGGGCTACGAGCAGTACTTC.

The chain combines TRBV6-4 with TRBJ1-1; 8 positions agree with TRBD1. The CDR3 runs 15 residues. The germline CDR1 and CDR2 sequences are MRHNA and SNTAGT. V shed 5 bases and J 1 base; nucleotides not matched to a gene: 6. The DNA of the CDR3 is TGTGCCAGCAGTCCCAGGGGGCTAGAGAACACTGAAGCTTTCTTT. Translation: CASSPRGLENTEAFF.

The V gene is TRBV5-4, the J gene TRBJ2-7; D gene unclear. Trimming removed 4 bases from V and 4 bases from J, with 9 bases in between. Germline CDR1 SGHNT, CDR2 YYREEE (reference sequence). The CDR3 spans 12 residues. The CDR3 nucleotides are TGTGCCAGCAGCCCAGACACGTACGAGCAGTACTTC. It codes for CASSPDTYEQYF.

The genes are TRBV18 and TRBJ2-7; D unclear. V gave up 0 bases and J gave up 3 bases, with 6 bases separating them. The CDR3 totals 13 residues. Germline V gene lookup returns CDR1 KGHSH and CDR2 LQKENI. DNA of the CDR3: TGTGCCAGCTCACCACCACTCCTCTACGAGCAGTACTTC. It codes for CASSPPLLYEQYF. The full variable domain, with the rest looked up from reference TRBV18 and TRBJ2-7, is NAGVMQNPRHLVRRRGQEARLRCSPMKGHSHVYWYRQLPEEGLKFMVYLQKENIIDESGMPKERFSAEFPKEGPSILRIQQVVRGDSAAYFCASSPPLLYEQYFGPGTRLTVT.

Comment on this clone: Germline and junction disagree at one end, which may indicate a read error. This chain connects TRBV7-9 to TRBJ2-7; 7 bases fit TRBD2. CDR1 is SEHNR and CDR2 is FQNEAQ in the germline V gene (reference sequence). The CDR3 has 15 residues. The CDR3: CASSLAAGYSYEQYF. CDR3 in DNA: TGTGCCAGCAGCCTAGCGGCGGGGTACTCCTACGAGCAGTACTTC.

The chain employs TRBV5-4 and TRBJ2-3; TRBD2 is a possible D gene (5 bases). This CDR3 region has 16 residues. Germline assignment: CDR1 SGHNT and CDR2 YYREEE (reference sequence). Trimming took off 4 bases at V and 0 bases at J, with 15 bases between the two ends. CDR3 protein: CASSQNGGRSTDTQYF. The CDR3 DNA reads as TGTGCCAGCAGCCAGAATGGCGGGCGAAGCACAGATACGCAGTATTTT.

As concerns this clone: The sample has other DNA sequences that encode this CDR3 too. V is TRBV28 and J is TRBJ2-4; D may be TRBD1 (6 bases). The germline V gene has CDR1 MDHEN and CDR2 SYDVKM. Trimming shortened V by 1 base and J by 0 bases, and 25 bases separated the two germline ends. This CDR3 has 21 amino acids. Here the CDR3 DNA reads TGTGCCAGCAGTTTATTCCCCAACCCTCCTCGTGGACAGATAGCCAAAAACATTCAGTACTTC. Translation: CASSLFPNPPRGQIAKNIQYF. Based on the CDR3 plus reference TRBV28 and TRBJ2-4, the full variable domain is DVKVTQSSRYLVKRTGEKVFLECVQDMDHENMFWYRQDPGLGLRLIYFSYDVKMKEKGDIPEGYSVSREKKERFSLILESASTNQTSMYLCASSLFPNPPRGQIAKNIQYFGAGTRLSVL.

As DNA, the CDR3 is TGTGCCATCACCGAGGGAGGGGGCTATGGCTACACCTTC. Translating it yields CAITEGGGYGYTF. This chain uses TRBV10-3 with TRBJ1-2, with a weak D call TRBD1 (6 bases). CDR3 length: 13 amino acids. CDR1 and CDR2 (germline): ENHRY, SYGVKD. The V gene lost 7 bases and the J gene lost 4 bases, with 13 bases spanning the gap.

This CDR3 is CASSSTVSTGELFF. The CDR3 nucleotides read TGCGCCAGCAGCTCCACAGTTAGCACCGGGGAGCTGTTTTTT. The V call is TRBV5-1, the J call TRBJ2-2; no clear D. This CDR3 has 14 residues. Looked up from germline, CDR1 is SGHRS and CDR2 is YFSETQ. The ends were cut back, 3 bases at V and 4 bases at J, with 10 bases in the middle.

The chain couples TRBV7-9 to TRBJ2-6; D ambiguous. V shed 6 bases and J shed 0 bases, with 21 bases lying between them. Per germline, CDR1 SEHNR and CDR2 FQNEAQ (reference sequence). This CDR3 has 19 residues. The CDR3 coding sequence is TGTGCCAGCAGAAACGCAGGATCCCAATACTCCTCTGGGGCCAACGTCCTGACTTTC. The encoded protein is CASRNAGSQYSSGANVLTF.

This clone has more than one count but fewer than ten. The chain joins TRBV6-1 to TRBJ2-3; D gene uncertain. Trimming left V 1 base short and J 2 bases short, with 4 bases between. The V gene's germline CDR1 is MNHNS and CDR2 SASEGT. The CDR3 runs to 13 residues. DNA of the CDR3: TGTGCCAGCAGTGAAGTGGCCACAGATACGCAGTATTTT. This encodes CASSEVATDTQYF.

The rearrangement links TRBV14 to TRBJ2-7; TRBD1 matches at 9 bases. The CDR3 totals 16 residues. Trimming cost V 3 bases and J 6 bases; bases outside gene matches: 12. Germline V lookup: CDR1 SGHDN, CDR2 FVKESK. CDR3 protein: CASSQGPGQGAGEQYF. Written as DNA, the CDR3 is TGTGCCAGCAGCCAGGGCCCGGGACAGGGCGCCGGCGAGCAGTACTTC. Full variable domain (outside the CDR3, taken from reference TRBV14 and TRBJ2-7): EAGVTQFPSHSVIEKGQTVTLRCDPISGHDNLYWYRRVMGKEIKFLLHFVKESKQDESGMPNNRFLAERTGGTYSTLKVQPAELEDSGVYFCASSQGPGQGAGEQYFGPGTRLTVT.

CDR3 sequence (DNA): TGCGCCAGCAGCTCGCGGGTCCCCTCGGACTATGGCTACACCTTC. It translates to CASSSRVPSDYGYTF. The chain combines TRBV5-1 with TRBJ1-2; D not certain. V dropped 3 bases and J dropped 3 bases, with 15 bases sitting between them. Germline lookup yields CDR1 SGHRS and CDR2 YFSETQ. The CDR3 has 15 amino acids.

This clone came up once. The V call is TRBV29-1, the J call TRBJ1-5; 10 nucleotides align to TRBD1. V shed 4 bases and J 5 bases; nucleotides not matched to a gene: 2. The CDR3 contains 13 residues. CDR1 is SQVTM and CDR2 is ANQGSEA in the germline V gene. The DNA of the CDR3 is TGCAGCGTTGGGGGGACAGGGGATCAGCCCCAGCATTTT. As protein: CSVGGTGDQPQHF.

V usage is TRBV6-1 and J usage is TRBJ1-2; 8 bases match TRBD1. The CDR3 spans 15 residues. With 5 bases clipped from V and 4 bases from J, the junction kept 9 bases outside the gene matches. Per germline, CDR1 MNHNS and CDR2 SASEGT. The CDR3 bases are TGTGCCAGCAGTCTTCGACAGGGGCCAGGCTATGGCTACACCTTC. It yields the protein CASSLRQGPGYGYTF.

The chain is built from TRBV7-2 and TRBJ2-2, with D possibly matching TRBD2 (6 bases). Per germline, CDR1 SGHTA and CDR2 FQGNSA. This CDR3 comprises 14 residues. The ends were cut back, 6 bases at V and 9 bases at J, with 17 bases in the middle. The CDR3 loop reads CASSEVGGNRELFF. DNA of the CDR3: TGTGCCAGCAGTGAGGTCGGGGGAAATCGGGAGCTGTTTTTT.

This clone was counted a single time. The junction shows a germline mismatch at one end, possibly a read error. This rearrangement joins TRBV7-9 to TRBJ1-2; the D gene is possibly TRBD1 (5 bases). CDR1 is SEHNR and CDR2 is FQNEAQ in the germline V gene (reference sequence). The CDR3 length is 15 residues. This CDR3 is CSSSLAAGLNYGYTF. Written as DNA, the CDR3 is TGTTCCAGCAGCTTAGCTGCAGGGCTAAACTATGGCTACACCTTC.

The chain employs TRBV29-1 and TRBJ2-7; TRBD1 aligns across 11 bases. The V gene's germline CDR1 is SQVTM and CDR2 ANQGSEA. This CDR3 comprises 13 residues. V was pared by 4 bases and J by 4 bases, with 3 bases of the junction left unmatched. CDR3 region: CSVGGTGGYEQYF. The DNA of the CDR3 is TGCAGCGTTGGGGGGACAGGGGGGTACGAGCAGTACTTC.

A note on this clone: The junction shows a germline mismatch at one end, possibly a read error. V usage is TRBV7-9 and J usage is TRBJ2-3; 8 positions agree with TRBD2. Germline assignment: CDR1 SEHNR and CDR2 FQNEAQ (reference sequence). The CDR3 is 16 residues long. CDR3 bases: TGTTCCAGCAGCTTAGATAGCGGGGTCTTGGCAGATACGCAGTATTTT. Translation gives CSSSLDSGVLADTQYF. The variable domain in full, with the rest retrieved from reference TRBV7-9 and TRBJ2-3, is DTGVSQNPRHKITKRGQNVTFRCDPISEHNRLYWYRQTLGQGPEFLTYFQNEAQLEKSRLLSDRFSAERPKGSFSTLEIQRTEQGDSAMYLCSSSLDSGVLADTQYFGPGTRLTVL.

CDR3 sequence: CASSQQGLAKNIQYF. The CDR3 bases are TGTGCCAGCAGCCAACAGGGATTGGCCAAAAACATTCAGTACTTC. The chain links TRBV6-5 to TRBJ2-4, with D possibly matching TRBD1 (6 bases). Trimming left V 6 bases short and J 1 base short, with 13 bases between. The CDR3 has 15 residues. Germline CDR1 and CDR2: MNHEY and SVGAGI.

The chain employs TRBV2 and TRBJ1-5; 9 bases agree with TRBD1. The CDR3 loop spans 15 amino acids. The J segment lost 6 bases and the V segment lost 5 bases, leaving 8 bases of the junction unmatched. Looked up from germline, CDR1 is SNHLY and CDR2 is FYNNEI. The CDR3 region is CASSTQGAIGQPQHF. The DNA for the CDR3 is TGTGCCAGCAGTACACAGGGGGCCATCGGTCAGCCCCAGCATTTT.

J is TRBJ2-3 and V is TRBV25-1; D may be TRBD2 (7 bases). There are 17 residues in the CDR3. Trimming stripped 1 base from V and 0 bases from J, with 14 bases between. Germline loops: CDR1 MGHDK, CDR2 SYGVNS. The CDR3 DNA follows: TGTGCCAGCAGTGAATGGTTGGGGGGGACAAGCACAGATACGCAGTATTTT. This translates into CASSEWLGGTSTDTQYF.

This sequence joins TRBV5-4 and TRBJ1-1, with 8 bases matching TRBD1. The junction had 3 bases not matched to a gene; V was cut back by 0 bases and J by 2 bases. The CDR3 has 15 amino acids. CDR1 SGHNT and CDR2 YYREEE come from the germline V gene (reference sequence). The CDR3 DNA follows: TGTGCCAGCAGCTTGGGGGACAGGTTTAACACTGAAGCTTTCTTT. It is translated as CASSLGDRFNTEAFF.

V usage is TRBV2 and J usage is TRBJ2-1, with 10 positions matching TRBD1. The CDR3 sequence is 15 residues long. Germline V lookup: CDR1 SNHLY, CDR2 FYNNEI. Losses at the gene ends were 6 bases for V and 1 base for J; bases not matched to a gene: 3. CDR3 nucleotides: TGTGCCAGCAGGAGGGACAGGGGATCCTACAATGAGCAGTTCTTC. Translation: CASRRDRGSYNEQFF.

This clone was counted once. The chain is built from TRBV30 and TRBJ2-2, with 11 bases fitting TRBD2. Germline CDR1 and CDR2: GTSNPN and SVGIG (reference sequence). The CDR3 sequence is 15 residues long. V was pared by 2 bases and J by 6 bases, with 5 bases of the junction left unmatched. The CDR3 nucleotides read TGTGCCTGGAGTACTAGCGGGAGCTCCTCCGGGGAGCTGTTTTTT. Encoded protein: CAWSTSGSSSGELFF.

The genes are TRBV7-2 and TRBJ2-7, with 7 bases aligning to TRBD2. The CDR3 runs to 13 residues. V was clipped by 5 bases and J by 6 bases; unmatched bases: 7. The germline CDR1 and CDR2 sequences are SGHTA and FQGNSA. The CDR3 bases are TGTGCCAGCAGCCAACAAGGGGAGGGCGAGCAGTACTTC. Amino acid sequence: CASSQQGEGEQYF.